This TCR beta chain was documented in a study of radiation and T cells in renal cell carcinoma. Whole-study findings and limits: Baseline intratumoral clonotype presence is unknown without pretreatment biopsies.

Note on this clone: Its antigen remains unknown.

The germline gives CDR1 SGHNT, CDR2 YYREEE (reference sequence). The CDR3 contains 15 residues. J lost 3 bases, V lost 7 bases, and 12 bases had no gene match. Noted time point: baseline pretreatment blood. The treatment is: 15 Gy SBRT to primary tumor, nephrectomy 4 weeks later. Serial blood draws occurred at baseline and 2 and 4 weeks post-SBRT. This renal cell carcinoma was of the clear cell type. Sequenced by immunoSEQ multiplex PCR; TCRdb stores in-frame clones only, minus some. The table includes 100,000 to 150,000 clones, roughly 80% detected once. The sequence was obtained from an older woman with renal cell carcinoma. Sample: blood, taken from a patient whose treatment included radiotherapy and nephrectomy. The chain links TRBV5-4 to TRBJ1-2, with 7 positions matching TRBD1. This chain's CDR3 is CASGGRQGGDYGYTF. Written as DNA, the CDR3 is TGTGCCAGCGGTGGGAGACAGGGAGGAGACTATGGCTACACCTTC. Filled out from reference TRBV5-4 and TRBJ1-2, the complete variable domain reads ETGVTQSPTHLIKTRGQQVTLRCSSQSGHNTVSWYQQALGQGPQFIFQYYREEENGRGNFPPRFSGLQFPNYSSELNVNALELDDSALYLCASGGRQGGDYGYTFGSGTRLTVV.